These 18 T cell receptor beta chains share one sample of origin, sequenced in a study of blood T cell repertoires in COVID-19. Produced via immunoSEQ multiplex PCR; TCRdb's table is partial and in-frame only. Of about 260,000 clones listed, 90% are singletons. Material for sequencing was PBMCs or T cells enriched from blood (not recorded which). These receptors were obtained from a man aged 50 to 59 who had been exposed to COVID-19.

The CDR3 DNA reads as TGTGCCAGTAGTAGATGGACAGGGGGCTTTCAGCCCCAGCATTTT. Translated, it gives CASSRWTGGFQPQHF. The chain carries TRBV19 and TRBJ1-5; 11 bases are shared with TRBD1. V shed 4 bases, J shed 6 bases, and the junction held 5 bases outside the gene matches. In germline, CDR1 is LNHDA, CDR2 SQIVND (reference sequence). The CDR3 is 15 amino acids.

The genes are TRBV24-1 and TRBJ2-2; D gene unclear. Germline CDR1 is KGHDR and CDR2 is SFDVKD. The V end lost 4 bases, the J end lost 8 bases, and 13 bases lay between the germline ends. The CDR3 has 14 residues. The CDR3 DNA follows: TGTGCCACCAGTGAGGCAGTCGAATCAGGGGAGCTGTTTTTT. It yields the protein CATSEAVESGELFF.

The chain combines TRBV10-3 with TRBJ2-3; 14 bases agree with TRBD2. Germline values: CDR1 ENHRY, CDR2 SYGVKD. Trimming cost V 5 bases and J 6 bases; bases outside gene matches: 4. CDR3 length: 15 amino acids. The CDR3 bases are TGTGCCATCAGTAGGGGACTAGCGGGGGCCGATACGCAGTATTTT. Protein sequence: CAISRGLAGADTQYF.

The CDR3 here is CASSWTGTYGYTF. The CDR3 DNA reads as TGTGCCAGCAGTTGGACAGGAACCTATGGCTACACCTTC. The chain is built from TRBV12-3 or TRBV12-4 and TRBJ1-2; 7 bases match TRBD1. This CDR3 comprises 13 residues. The V gene end was trimmed by 4 bases and the J gene end by 4 bases; junction bases not matched to a gene: 3.

The CDR3 loop reads CASSSSLASEQYV. CDR3 in DNA: TGTGCCAGCAGTTCCTCGCTAGCGAGCGAGCAGTACGTC. This sequence joins TRBV12-3 or TRBV12-4 and TRBJ2-7; tentative D call: TRBD2 (6 bases). Trimming left V 4 bases short and J 6 bases short, with 13 bases between. CDR3 size: 13 residues.

CDR3 coding DNA: TGTGCCAGCAGCCAGGGAGGTTCAGGAGGGGAGACCCAGTACTTC. Protein sequence: CASSQGGSGGETQYF. The chain is built from TRBV3-1 (or the pseudogene TRBV3-2) and TRBJ2-5; possibly TRBD2 for D (6 bases). The V end was cut by 3 bases, the J end by 5 bases, with 16 bases between. Looked up from germline, CDR1 is LGHDT and CDR2 is YNNKEL (reference sequence). The CDR3 has 15 residues.

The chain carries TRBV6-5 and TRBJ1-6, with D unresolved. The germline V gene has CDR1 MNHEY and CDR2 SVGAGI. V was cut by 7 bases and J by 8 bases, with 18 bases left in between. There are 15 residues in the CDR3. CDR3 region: CASTERPYGDSPLHF. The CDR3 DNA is TGTGCCAGCACCGAGAGACCTTACGGAGATTCACCCCTCCACTTT.

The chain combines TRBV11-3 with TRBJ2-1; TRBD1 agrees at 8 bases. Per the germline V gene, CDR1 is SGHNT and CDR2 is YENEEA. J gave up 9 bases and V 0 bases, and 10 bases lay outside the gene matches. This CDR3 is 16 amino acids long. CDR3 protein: CASSLDGQGEWSEQFF. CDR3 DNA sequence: TGTGCCAGCAGCTTAGACGGACAGGGCGAATGGAGTGAGCAGTTCTTC.

In DNA, the CDR3 is TGTGCCAGCTCACCCAGGGGATCACCTAATGAAAAACTGTTTTTT. The encoded protein is CASSPRGSPNEKLFF. V is TRBV18 and J is TRBJ1-4; tentative D call: TRBD1 (6 bases). CDR1 and CDR2 from the germline V gene are KGHSH and LQKENI. Between the trimmed V and J ends, which lost 3 bases and 3 bases, there was a span of 11 bases. CDR3 length equals 15 residues.

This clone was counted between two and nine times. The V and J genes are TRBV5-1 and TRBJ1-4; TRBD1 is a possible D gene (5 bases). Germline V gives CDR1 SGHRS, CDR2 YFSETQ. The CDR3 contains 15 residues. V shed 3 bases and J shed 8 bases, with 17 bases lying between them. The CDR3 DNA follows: TGCGCCAGCAGCTGGACTTCGGGGGAGAGAGAAAAACTGTTTTTT. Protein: CASSWTSGEREKLFF. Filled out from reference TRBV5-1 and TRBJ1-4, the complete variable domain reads KAGVTQTPRYLIKTRGQQVTLSCSPISGHRSVSWYQQTPGQGLQFLFEYFSETQRNKGNFPGRFSGRQFSNSRSEMNVSTLELGDSALYLCASSWTSGEREKLFFGSGTQLSVL.

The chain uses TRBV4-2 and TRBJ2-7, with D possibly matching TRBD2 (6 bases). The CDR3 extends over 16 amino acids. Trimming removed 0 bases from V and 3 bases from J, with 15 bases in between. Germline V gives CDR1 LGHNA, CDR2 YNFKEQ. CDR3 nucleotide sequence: TGTGCCAGCAGCCAAGATTTCGAGACTAGACACTACGAGCAGTACTTC. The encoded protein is CASSQDFETRHYEQYF.

The CDR3 DNA is TGTGCCAGTAGGCTCAGGGACTACCGGTCCTACGAGCAGTACTTC. Translation: CASRLRDYRSYEQYF. The chain couples TRBV19 to TRBJ2-5, with 7 bases lining up with TRBD2. The J call is in doubt because the DNA end fits TRBJ2-7 better. The germline gives CDR1 LNHDA, CDR2 SQIVND (reference sequence). The CDR3 totals 15 residues.

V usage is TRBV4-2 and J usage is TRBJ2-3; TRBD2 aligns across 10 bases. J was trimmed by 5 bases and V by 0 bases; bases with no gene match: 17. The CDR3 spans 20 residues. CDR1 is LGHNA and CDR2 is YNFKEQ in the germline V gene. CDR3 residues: CASSQERASWLAGEVDTQYF. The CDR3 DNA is TGTGCCAGCAGCCAAGAACGTGCGTCATGGCTAGCGGGAGAGGTAGATACGCAGTATTTT.

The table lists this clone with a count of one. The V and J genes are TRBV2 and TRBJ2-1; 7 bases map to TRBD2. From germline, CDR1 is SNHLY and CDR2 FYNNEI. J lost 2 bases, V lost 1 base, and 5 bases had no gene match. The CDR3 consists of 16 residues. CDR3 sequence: CASSEGWGGTYNEQFF. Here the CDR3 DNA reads TGTGCCAGCAGTGAAGGGTGGGGGGGAACCTACAATGAGCAGTTCTTC.

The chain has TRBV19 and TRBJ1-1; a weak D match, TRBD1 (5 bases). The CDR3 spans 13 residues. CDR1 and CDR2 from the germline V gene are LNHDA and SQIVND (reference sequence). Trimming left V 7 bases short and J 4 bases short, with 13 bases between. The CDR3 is CASIGQGGTEAFF. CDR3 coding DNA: TGTGCCAGTATCGGTCAGGGCGGCACTGAAGCTTTCTTT. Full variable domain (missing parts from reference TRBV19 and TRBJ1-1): DGGITQSPKYLFRKEGQNVTLSCEQNLNHDAMYWYRQDPGQGLRLIYYSQIVNDFQKGDIAEGYSVSREKKESFPLTVTSAQKNPTAFYLCASIGQGGTEAFFGQGTRLTVV.

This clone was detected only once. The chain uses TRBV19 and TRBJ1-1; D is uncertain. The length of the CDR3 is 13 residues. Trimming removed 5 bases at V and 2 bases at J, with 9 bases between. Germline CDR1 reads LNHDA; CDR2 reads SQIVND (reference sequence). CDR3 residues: CASSRTRNTEAFF. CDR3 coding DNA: TGTGCCAGTAGTCGCACACGAAACACTGAAGCTTTCTTT.

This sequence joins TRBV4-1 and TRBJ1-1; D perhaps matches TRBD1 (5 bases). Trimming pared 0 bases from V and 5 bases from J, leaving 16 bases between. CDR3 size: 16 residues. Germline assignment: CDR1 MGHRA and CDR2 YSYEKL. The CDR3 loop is CASSQDPRGRGTEAFF. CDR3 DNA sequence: TGCGCCAGCAGCCAAGATCCGAGGGGCCGGGGGACTGAAGCTTTCTTT.

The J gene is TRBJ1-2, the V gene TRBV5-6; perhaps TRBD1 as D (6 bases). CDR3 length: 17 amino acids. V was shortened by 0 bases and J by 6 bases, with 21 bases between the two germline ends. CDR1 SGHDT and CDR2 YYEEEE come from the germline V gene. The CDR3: CASSLVRWTEKWDGYTF. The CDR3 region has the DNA TGTGCCAGCAGCTTGGTCCGCTGGACAGAAAAGTGGGATGGCTACACCTTC.